This entry features one T cell receptor (beta chain) sequence. Its target is unknown. The data were obtained in a study of shared clonotypes between healthy human individuals. Across the whole study: Donors, aged 18 to 49, were a couple of women and three men. Findings of the study overall: Enrolling few donors narrowed the genetic and exposure-history diversity that was represented. Measured sharing among donors was expected to vary with sequencing depth.

It was CD45RO-negative cells, positively selected for CCR7, that made up naive CD8 cells, with terminally differentiated effector memory CD45RA+ cells excluded. Caucasian adults residing in Nashville, Tennessee made up all the donors. The table came from immunoSEQ multiplex PCR; TCRdb's copy has only in-frame clones and leaves some out. Seen here are around 2,000,000 clones, roughly 94% observed once, and the top ten hold roughly 1%. Germline V CDR1 and CDR2: SEHNR, FQNEAQ (reference sequence). V was clipped by 0 bases and J by 4 bases, with 13 bases between them. This CDR3 contains 15 residues. The receptor was derived from a man in his late teens or twenties in good health. The genes are TRBV7-9 and TRBJ2-7; a weak D match, TRBD2 (6 bases). Specimen: naive CD8+ T cells sorted from blood. CDR3: CASSLAPGVAYEQYF. The CDR3 DNA reads TGTGCCAGCAGCTTAGCGCCGGGGGTCGCTTACGAGCAGTACTTC.